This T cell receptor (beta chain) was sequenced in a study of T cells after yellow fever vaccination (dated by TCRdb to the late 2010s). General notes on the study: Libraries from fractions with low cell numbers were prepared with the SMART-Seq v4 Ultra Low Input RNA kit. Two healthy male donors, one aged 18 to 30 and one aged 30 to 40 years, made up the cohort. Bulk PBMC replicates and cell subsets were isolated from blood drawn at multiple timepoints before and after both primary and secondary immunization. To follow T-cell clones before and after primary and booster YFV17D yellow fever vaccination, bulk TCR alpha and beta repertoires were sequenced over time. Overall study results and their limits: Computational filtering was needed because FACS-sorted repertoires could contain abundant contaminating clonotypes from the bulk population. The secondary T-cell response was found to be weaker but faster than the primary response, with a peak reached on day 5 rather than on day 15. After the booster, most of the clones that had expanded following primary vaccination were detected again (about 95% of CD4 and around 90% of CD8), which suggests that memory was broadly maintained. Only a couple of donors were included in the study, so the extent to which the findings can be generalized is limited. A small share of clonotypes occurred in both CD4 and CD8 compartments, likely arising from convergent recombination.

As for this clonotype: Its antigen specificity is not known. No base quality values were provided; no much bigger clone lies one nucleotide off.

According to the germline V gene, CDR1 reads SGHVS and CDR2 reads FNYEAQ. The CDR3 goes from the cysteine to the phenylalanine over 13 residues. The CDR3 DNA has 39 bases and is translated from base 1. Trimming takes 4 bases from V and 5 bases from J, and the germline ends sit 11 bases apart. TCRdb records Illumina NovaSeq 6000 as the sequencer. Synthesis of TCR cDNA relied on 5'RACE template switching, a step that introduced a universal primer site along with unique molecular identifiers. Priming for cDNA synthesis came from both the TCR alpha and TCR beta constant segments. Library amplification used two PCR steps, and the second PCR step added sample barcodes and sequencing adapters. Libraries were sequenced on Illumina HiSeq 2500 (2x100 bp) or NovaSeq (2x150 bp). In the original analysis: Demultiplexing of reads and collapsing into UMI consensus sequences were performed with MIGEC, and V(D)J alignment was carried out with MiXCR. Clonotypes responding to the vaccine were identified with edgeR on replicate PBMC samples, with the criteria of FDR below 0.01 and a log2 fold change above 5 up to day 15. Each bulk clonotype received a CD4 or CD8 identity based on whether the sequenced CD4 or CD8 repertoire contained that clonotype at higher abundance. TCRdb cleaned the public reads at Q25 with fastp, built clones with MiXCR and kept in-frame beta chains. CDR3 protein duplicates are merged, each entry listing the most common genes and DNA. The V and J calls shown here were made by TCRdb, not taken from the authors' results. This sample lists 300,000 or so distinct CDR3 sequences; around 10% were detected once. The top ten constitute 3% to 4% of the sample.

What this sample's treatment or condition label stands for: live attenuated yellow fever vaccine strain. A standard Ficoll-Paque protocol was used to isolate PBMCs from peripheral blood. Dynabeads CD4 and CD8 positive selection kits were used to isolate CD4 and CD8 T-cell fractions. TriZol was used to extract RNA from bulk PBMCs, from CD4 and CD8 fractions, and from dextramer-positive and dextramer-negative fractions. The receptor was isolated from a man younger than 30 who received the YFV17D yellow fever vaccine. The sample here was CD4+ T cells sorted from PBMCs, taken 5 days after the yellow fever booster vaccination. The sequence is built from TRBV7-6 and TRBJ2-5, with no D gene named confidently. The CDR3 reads CASSSRFLETQYF. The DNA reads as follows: TGTGCCAGCAGCTCTAGATTTCTGGAGACCCAGTACTTC.